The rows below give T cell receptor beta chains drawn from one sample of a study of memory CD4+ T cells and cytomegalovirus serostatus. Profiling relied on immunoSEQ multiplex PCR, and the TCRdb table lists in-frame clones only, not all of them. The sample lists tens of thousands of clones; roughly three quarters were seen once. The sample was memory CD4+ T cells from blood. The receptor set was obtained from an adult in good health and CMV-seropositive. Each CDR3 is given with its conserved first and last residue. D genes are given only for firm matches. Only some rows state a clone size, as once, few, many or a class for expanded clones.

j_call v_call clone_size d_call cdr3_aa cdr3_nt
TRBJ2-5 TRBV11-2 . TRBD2 CASRNPRGLAEEWLYF TGTGCCAGCAGGAACCCGCGGGGACTAGCGGAGGAATGGTTATACTTC
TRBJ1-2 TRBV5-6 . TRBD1 CASSRLDRGYGYTF TGTGCCAGCAGCCGGTTGGACAGGGGCTATGGCTACACCTTC
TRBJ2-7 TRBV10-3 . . CAIREQNEQYF TGTGCCATCAGGGAACAAAACGAGCAGTACTTC
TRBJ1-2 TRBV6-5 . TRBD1 CASSYGTGGVGYTF TGTGCCAGCAGTTACGGGACAGGGGGCGTTGGCTACACCTTC
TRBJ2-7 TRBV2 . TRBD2 CASNGLAYEQYF TGTGCCAGCAATGGACTAGCCTACGAGCAGTACTTC
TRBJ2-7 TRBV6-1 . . CASGEAGYEQYF TGTGCCAGCGGCGAGGCGGGCTACGAGCAGTACTTC
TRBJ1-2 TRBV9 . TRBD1 CASSVGGQGGNYGYTF TGTGCCAGCAGCGTAGGAGGACAGGGGGGCAACTATGGCTACACCTTC
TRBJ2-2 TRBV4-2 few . CASSQDRGANTGELFF TGTGCCAGCAGCCAAGATCGGGGGGCAAACACCGGGGAGCTGTTTTTT
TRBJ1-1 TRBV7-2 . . CASSFSGGQTEAFF TGTGCCAGCAGCTTTAGTGGGGGGCAGACTGAAGCTTTCTTT
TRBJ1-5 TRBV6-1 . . CASSEFGGYSNQPQHF TGTGCCAGCAGTGAATTTGGGGGTTACAGCAATCAGCCCCAGCATTTT
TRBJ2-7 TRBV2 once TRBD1 CASSEANRGYEQYF TGTGCCAGCAGTGAGGCAAACAGGGGGTACGAGCAGTACTTC
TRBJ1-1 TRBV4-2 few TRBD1 CASSQEDRGGLGAFF TGTGCCAGCAGCCAAGAAGACAGGGGGGGACTGGGAGCTTTCTTT
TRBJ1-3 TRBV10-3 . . CAISDGYLSGNTIYF TGTGCCATCAGTGATGGGTACCTCTCTGGAAACACCATATATTTT
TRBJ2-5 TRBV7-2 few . CASSLAGGGTQYF TGTGCCAGCAGCTTAGCGGGTGGGGGGACCCAGTACTTC
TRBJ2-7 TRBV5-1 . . CASSPAEGRYEQYF TGCGCCAGCAGCCCCGCTGAGGGGAGATACGAGCAGTACTTC
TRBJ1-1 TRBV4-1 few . CASSQNSDGREAFF TGCGCCAGCAGCCAAAATTCGGACGGGCGTGAAGCTTTCTTT
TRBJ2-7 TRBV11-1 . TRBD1 CASSLAGTGVGEQYF TGTGCCAGCAGCTTAGCCGGGACAGGGGTTGGCGAGCAGTACTTC
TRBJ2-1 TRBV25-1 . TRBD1 CASSATSGTGGNEQFF TGTGCCAGCAGTGCCACTTCGGGGACAGGGGGGAATGAGCAGTTCTTC
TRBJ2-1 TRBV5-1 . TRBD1 CASWTGTGGSEQFF TGCGCCAGCTGGACCGGGACAGGGGGCAGTGAGCAGTTCTTC
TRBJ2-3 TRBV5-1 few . CASSLGGPPDTQYF TGCGCCAGCAGCTTGGGGGGGCCACCAGATACGCAGTATTTT
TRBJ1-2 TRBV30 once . CAWSVPGQFYGYTF TGTGCCTGGAGTGTACCCGGACAGTTCTATGGCTACACCTTC
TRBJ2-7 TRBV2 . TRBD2 CASRSGISYEQYF TGTGCCAGCAGGAGCGGGATCTCCTACGAGCAGTACTTC
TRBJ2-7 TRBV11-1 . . CASSSSGVSYEQYF TGTGCCAGCAGCTCCTCAGGGGTCTCCTACGAGCAGTACTTC
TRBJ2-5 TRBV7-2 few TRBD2 CASSSLGLADQETQYF TGTGCCAGCAGCTCCTTGGGACTAGCGGATCAAGAGACCCAGTACTTC
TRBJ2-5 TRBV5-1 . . CASSLGQPTETQYF TGCGCCAGCAGCTTAGGTCAGCCCACGGAGACCCAGTACTTC
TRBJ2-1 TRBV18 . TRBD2 CASSPQLAGAYNEQFF TGTGCCAGCTCACCACAACTAGCGGGGGCGTACAATGAGCAGTTCTTC
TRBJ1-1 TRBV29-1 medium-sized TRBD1 CSVYRGKAFF TGCAGCGTCTACAGGGGTAAAGCTTTCTTT
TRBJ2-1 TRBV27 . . CASSRFAGNSGNEQFF TGTGCCAGCAGCCGATTTGCGGGGAACTCTGGCAATGAGCAGTTCTTC
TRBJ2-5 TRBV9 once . CASSVRGAGYREETQYF TGTGCCAGCAGCGTCAGGGGGGCGGGCTATAGAGAGGAGACCCAGTACTTC
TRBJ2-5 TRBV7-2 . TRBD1 CASSFSAGGGETQYF TGTGCCAGCAGCTTCTCCGCAGGGGGCGGGGAGACCCAGTACTTC
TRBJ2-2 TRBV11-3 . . CASSESGELFF TGTGCCAGCAGCGAGAGCGGGGAGCTGTTTTTT
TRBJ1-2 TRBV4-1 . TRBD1 CASSQDGTGFYGYTF TGCGCCAGCAGCCAAGATGGGACAGGGTTCTATGGCTACACCTTC
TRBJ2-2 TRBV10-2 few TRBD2 CASKLAGDTGELFF TGCGCCAGCAAACTAGCGGGAGACACCGGGGAGCTGTTTTTT